A single sample is the source of the 2 T cell receptor beta chains below, sequenced in a study of preoperative IRX-2 immunotherapy in early breast cancer. The table came from immunoSEQ multiplex PCR; TCRdb's copy has only in-frame clones and leaves some out. The sample consists of roughly 57,000 clones, roughly 94% of them appearing once. The treatment denotes: preoperative locoregional IRX-2 cytokine immunotherapy. Sampling took place from a patient treated with IRX-2 immunotherapy. The source is a human donor with breast cancer.

This clone was detected once. The chain recombines TRBV5-1 with TRBJ2-3; 11 positions agree with TRBD2. Germline values: CDR1 SGHRS, CDR2 YFSETQ. The V and J ends lost 0 bases and 3 bases, in that order; junction bases with no gene match: 3. CDR3 length: 16 amino acids. The CDR3 nucleotides read TGCGCCAGCAGCTTGGTAGCGGGGGGGCGGACAGATACGCAGTATTTT. Protein product: CASSLVAGGRTDTQYF.

V gene TRBV6-5 combines with J gene TRBJ1-3, with D maybe TRBD1 (6 bases). Germline V lookup: CDR1 MNHEY, CDR2 SVGAGI. Trimming left V 4 bases short and J 2 bases short, with 9 bases between. The CDR3 has 14 amino acids. CDR3 in amino acids: CASSLGGPGNTIYF. The CDR3 DNA reads TGTGCCAGCAGTTTAGGGGGACCTGGAAACACCATATATTTT.